Listed below are T cell receptor beta chains from one sample, sequenced in a study of blood T cell repertoires in COVID-19. TCRdb's table, derived via immunoSEQ multiplex PCR, lists solely in-frame clones and lacks some. The sample holds over 300,000 clones; about 83% are singletons and the top ten take 1.2%. The source material was peripheral blood. The receptors originated from a woman aged 45-65 years with acute or convalescent COVID-19. Both conserved end residues are part of each CDR3. Fields, in order: clone size, D gene, CDR3 length, V gene, J gene, CDR3 protein, CDR3 DNA. D genes are given only for firm matches. Clone size, where shown, is once, few, many, or a class for clones that have expanded.

clone size: -
D gene: TRBD1
CDR3 length: 19
V gene: TRBV18
J gene: TRBJ2-3
CDR3 protein: CASSLTNSLGQILTDTQYF
CDR3 DNA: TGTGCCAGCTCACTCACGAACAGCCTGGGACAGATTCTTACAGATACGCAGTATTTT

clone size: -
D gene: TRBD1
CDR3 length: 14
V gene: TRBV19
J gene: TRBJ2-3
CDR3 protein: CASSLATGTDTQYF
CDR3 DNA: TGTGCCAGTAGTCTCGCGACAGGGACAGATACGCAGTATTTT

clone size: -
D gene: TRBD2
CDR3 length: 16
V gene: TRBV5-4
J gene: TRBJ2-1
CDR3 protein: CASSLGLAGDYNEQFF
CDR3 DNA: TGTGCCAGCAGCTTGGGACTAGCGGGGGATTACAATGAGCAGTTCTTC

clone size: -
D gene: TRBD1
CDR3 length: 19
V gene: TRBV19
J gene: TRBJ2-4
CDR3 protein: CASSTAGQGIPLAKNIQYF
CDR3 DNA: TGTGCCAGTAGTACCGCCGGACAGGGAATCCCTTTAGCCAAAAACATTCAGTACTTC

clone size: once
D gene: -
CDR3 length: 14
V gene: TRBV6-5
J gene: TRBJ2-2
CDR3 protein: CASVRGASTGELFF
CDR3 DNA: TGTGCCAGCGTCCGGGGGGCGAGCACCGGGGAGCTGTTTTTT

clone size: -
D gene: -
CDR3 length: 14
V gene: TRBV7-2
J gene: TRBJ2-7
CDR3 protein: CASSLHGGYYEQYF
CDR3 DNA: TGTGCCAGCAGCCTCCACGGAGGATACTACGAGCAGTACTTC

clone size: -
D gene: -
CDR3 length: 12
V gene: TRBV7-9
J gene: TRBJ2-2
CDR3 protein: CAMRGIIGELFF
CDR3 DNA: TGTGCCATGAGAGGGATAATCGGGGAGCTGTTTTTT

clone size: -
D gene: -
CDR3 length: 15
V gene: TRBV28
J gene: TRBJ1-1
CDR3 protein: CASSPAPAGNTEAFF
CDR3 DNA: TGTGCCAGCAGTCCAGCCCCGGCGGGGAACACTGAAGCTTTCTTT

clone size: -
D gene: TRBD1
CDR3 length: 17
V gene: TRBV5-1
J gene: TRBJ2-3
CDR3 protein: CASSLVLGDSGTDTQYF
CDR3 DNA: TGCGCCAGCAGCTTGGTCCTCGGGGACAGTGGCACAGATACGCAGTATTTT

clone size: once
D gene: TRBD2
CDR3 length: 12
V gene: TRBV30
J gene: TRBJ2-5
CDR3 protein: CAWDGLAKTQYF
CDR3 DNA: TGTGCCTGGGACGGACTAGCGAAGACCCAGTACTTC

clone size: few
D gene: -
CDR3 length: 15
V gene: TRBV9
J gene: TRBJ1-4
CDR3 protein: CASSVGGMANEKLFF
CDR3 DNA: TGTGCCAGCAGCGTAGGCGGCATGGCCAATGAAAAACTGTTTTTT

clone size: -
D gene: -
CDR3 length: 13
V gene: TRBV12-3/TRBV12-4
J gene: TRBJ2-3
CDR3 protein: CATGGGGTDTQYF
CDR3 DNA: TGTGCCACCGGAGGGGGGGGCACAGATACGCAGTATTTT

clone size: -
D gene: TRBD1
CDR3 length: 15
V gene: TRBV19
J gene: TRBJ2-7
CDR3 protein: CASSSSGQRSYEQYF
CDR3 DNA: TGTGCCAGTAGTTCGTCGGGACAGCGAAGCTACGAGCAGTACTTC

clone size: -
D gene: TRBD1
CDR3 length: 14
V gene: TRBV19
J gene: TRBJ1-6
CDR3 protein: CASRRTGYNSPLHF
CDR3 DNA: TGTGCCAGTAGGCGGACAGGTTATAATTCACCCCTCCACTTT

clone size: -
D gene: -
CDR3 length: 15
V gene: TRBV27
J gene: TRBJ2-1
CDR3 protein: CASSLSGGRGYEQFF
CDR3 DNA: TGTGCCAGCAGTTTATCGGGGGGACGGGGTTATGAGCAGTTCTTC

clone size: few
D gene: -
CDR3 length: 13
V gene: TRBV5-1
J gene: TRBJ2-3
CDR3 protein: CASRDSYTDTQYF
CDR3 DNA: TGCGCCAGCAGGGACAGCTACACAGATACGCAGTATTTT

clone size: -
D gene: TRBD2
CDR3 length: 15
V gene: TRBV5-4
J gene: TRBJ2-1
CDR3 protein: CASSTGLAANNEQFF
CDR3 DNA: TGTGCCAGCAGCACCGGACTAGCGGCTAACAATGAGCAGTTCTTC

clone size: -
D gene: TRBD1
CDR3 length: 15
V gene: TRBV25-1
J gene: TRBJ2-2
CDR3 protein: CASSETDRGTGELFF
CDR3 DNA: TGTGCCAGCAGTGAAACTGACAGGGGCACCGGGGAGCTGTTTTTT

clone size: -
D gene: -
CDR3 length: 16
V gene: TRBV7-9
J gene: TRBJ2-2
CDR3 protein: CASSLPSGGGTGELFF
CDR3 DNA: TGTGCCAGCAGCTTACCCTCGGGCGGAGGCACCGGGGAGCTGTTTTTT

clone size: -
D gene: -
CDR3 length: 13
V gene: TRBV27
J gene: TRBJ1-5
CDR3 protein: CASRESSNQPQHF
CDR3 DNA: TGTGCCAGCAGGGAGTCTAGCAATCAGCCCCAGCATTTT

clone size: once
D gene: -
CDR3 length: 15
V gene: TRBV6-5
J gene: TRBJ2-3
CDR3 protein: CASSYPAQGTDTQYF
CDR3 DNA: TGTGCCAGCAGTTACCCCGCCCAGGGCACAGATACGCAGTATTTT

clone size: -
D gene: -
CDR3 length: 16
V gene: TRBV7-2
J gene: TRBJ1-2
CDR3 protein: CASSLDGRGGNYGYTF
CDR3 DNA: TGTGCCAGCAGCCTCGACGGCAGGGGAGGGAACTATGGCTACACCTTC

clone size: once
D gene: -
CDR3 length: 13
V gene: TRBV19
J gene: TRBJ2-3
CDR3 protein: CASRDKGTDTQYF
CDR3 DNA: TGTGCCAGTAGAGACAAAGGCACAGATACGCAGTATTTT

clone size: few
D gene: TRBD1
CDR3 length: 14
V gene: TRBV6-6
J gene: TRBJ2-7
CDR3 protein: CASSSRDRGGEQYF
CDR3 DNA: TGTGCCAGCAGTTCCCGGGACAGGGGTGGCGAGCAGTACTTC

clone size: once
D gene: -
CDR3 length: 13
V gene: TRBV12-3/TRBV12-4
J gene: TRBJ1-2
CDR3 protein: CASSFVGASGYTF
CDR3 DNA: TGTGCCAGCAGTTTTGTTGGGGCTAGTGGCTACACCTTC

clone size: -
D gene: -
CDR3 length: 17
V gene: TRBV30
J gene: TRBJ1-2
CDR3 protein: CAWSTAGGDGGAYGYTF
CDR3 DNA: TGTGCCTGGAGTACGGCGGGAGGGGACGGAGGCGCCTATGGCTACACCTTC

clone size: -
D gene: TRBD1
CDR3 length: 15
V gene: TRBV7-2
J gene: TRBJ1-4
CDR3 protein: CASSLRQGPNEKLFF
CDR3 DNA: TGTGCCAGCAGCCTGAGACAGGGCCCTAATGAAAAACTGTTTTTT

clone size: once
D gene: -
CDR3 length: 15
V gene: TRBV27
J gene: TRBJ2-7
CDR3 protein: CASSPNSGRTYEQYF
CDR3 DNA: TGTGCCAGCAGCCCAAACAGCGGCCGGACCTACGAGCAGTACTTC